Shown below are 15 T cell receptor beta chains from a single sample sequenced in a study of T cell repertoires in cytomegalovirus infection (dated by TCRdb to about 2019). Data came from an Illumina HiSeq 1500. TCRdb handled the public reads itself, with Q25 trimming in fastp and clone calling in MiXCR, and kept productive beta chains. Rows with a matching CDR3 protein are joined into one entry that keeps the most common DNA and genes. Recorded for this sample are approximately 350,000 distinct CDR3 sequences; roughly 34% of them occurred a single time. Roughly 12% of the sample lies in the top ten. The sample's treatment or condition label is to be understood as: in vitro stimulation with specific CMV peptide epitopes to enrich CMV-specific T cells. The antigens for these receptors are not known. Material: cultured PBMCs, obtained from culture after CMV antigen stimulation. These receptors were obtained from a human donor in good health (CMV status not recorded). Some clones in this sample may be carry-over from other donors' samples.

This clonotype was seen a few times. The V call is TRBV12-3 or TRBV12-4, the J call TRBJ1-1; 7 positions agree with TRBD1. J gave up 1 base and V 6 bases, and 11 bases lay outside the gene matches. The CDR3 has 16 amino acids. The CDR3 DNA reads TGTGCCAGCAGGCCTACAGGGGCCCCGTCGAACACTGAAGCTTTCTTT. The encoded protein is CASRPTGAPSNTEAFF.

This clonotype was seen only a few times. The chain links TRBV7-9 to TRBJ2-5, with TRBD1 matching 12 bases. The CDR3 covers 17 residues. Germline V gives CDR1 SEHNR, CDR2 FQNEAQ (reference sequence). V lost 5 bases, J lost 4 bases, and 11 bases stayed unmatched. This chain's CDR3 is CASSPPGQGARRETQYF. The DNA for the CDR3 is TGTGCCAGCAGCCCGCCGGGACAGGGGGCTCGTCGAGAGACCCAGTACTTC. Complete variable domain (other parts from reference TRBV7-9 and TRBJ2-5): DTGVSQNPRHKITKRGQNVTFRCDPISEHNRLYWYRQTLGQGPEFLTYFQNEAQLEKSRLLSDRFSAERPKGSFSTLEIQRTEQGDSAMYLCASSPPGQGARRETQYFGPGTRLLVL.

This clonotype was counted a few times. This chain joins TRBV5-5 and TRBJ2-5, with 9 bases matching TRBD2. The CDR3 covers 16 residues. Germline CDR1 and CDR2: SGHKS and YYEKEE (reference sequence). Germline trimming cut 4 bases from V and 1 base from J; bases unmatched to any gene: 8. CDR3 nucleotides: TGTGCCAGCAGCCTGTGGGCTAGCGGGGTCCAAGAGACCCAGTACTTC. Translation gives CASSLWASGVQETQYF.

This clonotype is medium-sized within its sample. The chain links TRBV7-2 to TRBJ2-3; TRBD1 agrees at 7 bases. This CDR3 region has 14 residues. Germline CDR1 SGHTA, CDR2 FQGNSA. The V and J ends lost 11 bases and 2 bases, in that order; junction bases with no gene match: 10. The CDR3 DNA reads as TGTGCCGGAATGAACAGGGGACACACAGATACGCAGTATTTT. This encodes CAGMNRGHTDTQYF.

The chain links TRBV27 to TRBJ1-5, with 7 positions matching TRBD1. The length of the CDR3 is 14 residues. CDR1 and CDR2 (germline): MNHEY, SMNVEV (reference sequence). V was clipped by 8 bases and J by 6 bases; unmatched bases: 10. The chain's CDR3 is CASGRQGSVQPQHF. DNA of the CDR3: TGTGCCAGCGGCCGACAGGGATCGGTTCAGCCCCAGCATTTT.

This clonotype was observed at least ten times. The chain links TRBV18 to TRBJ2-1; 9 bases line up with TRBD1. In germline, CDR1 is KGHSH, CDR2 LQKENI. CDR3 length: 14 amino acids. V was pared by 6 bases and J by 3 bases, with 3 bases of the junction left unmatched. The CDR3 coding sequence is TGTGCCAGCTCGGTGGGACAGGGCTACAATGAGCAGTTCTTC. Its translation: CASSVGQGYNEQFF.

The rearrangement uses TRBV20-1 and TRBJ2-1; D gene ambiguous. V was shortened by 6 bases and J by 4 bases, with 16 bases between the two germline ends. Germline CDR1 and CDR2: DFQATT and SNEGSKA (reference sequence). The CDR3 totals 14 residues. The CDR3 is CSAEDQYFYNEQFF. CDR3 coding DNA: TGCAGTGCAGAGGACCAATACTTTTACAATGAGCAGTTCTTC.

The chain couples TRBV12-3 or TRBV12-4 to TRBJ1-4; 7 bases agree with TRBD1. The CDR3 totals 13 residues. V gave up 7 bases and J gave up 4 bases; unmatched junction bases: 3. CDR3: CASIRQGNEKLFF. CDR3 DNA: TGTGCCAGCATTCGACAGGGTAATGAAAAACTGTTTTTT.

The chain links TRBV24-1 to TRBJ2-1, with TRBD1 matching over 10 bases. The V and J ends lost 0 bases and 8 bases, in that order; junction bases with no gene match: 18. The germline V gene encodes CDR1 KGHDR and CDR2 SFDVKD. The CDR3 totals 20 residues. In DNA, the CDR3 is TGTGCCACCAGTGATTTGCAATTGACAGGGGGCGAGTATTACACGGATGAGCAGTTCTTC. It is translated as CATSDLQLTGGEYYTDEQFF.

This clonotype appeared many times. The genes are TRBV7-2 and TRBJ2-1, with 9 bases that match TRBD2. Germline assignment: CDR1 SGHTA and CDR2 FQGNSA. The CDR3 consists of 15 residues. Trimming removed 3 bases from V and 4 bases from J; junction bases left unmatched: 4. The CDR3 loop is CASSFRTSAYNEQFF. DNA for the CDR3: TGTGCCAGCAGCTTTCGGACTAGCGCGTACAATGAGCAGTTCTTC. The full variable domain, in which reference TRBV7-2 and TRBJ2-1 provide the parts outside the CDR3, is GAGVSQSPSNKVTEKGKDVELRCDPISGHTALYWYRQSLGQGLEFLIYFQGNSAPDKSGLPSDRFSAERTGGSVSTLTIQRTQQEDSAVYLCASSFRTSAYNEQFFGPGTRLTVL.

This clonotype was counted a single time. V usage is TRBV20-1 and J usage is TRBJ2-4; D is unclear. From germline, CDR1 is DFQATT and CDR2 SNEGSKA (reference sequence). The CDR3 is 15 residues long. V lost 1 base, J lost 8 bases, and 18 bases lay in between. In nucleotides, the CDR3 is TGCAGTGCTAGAGTGTATGCTAGGACCTCCGACATTCAGTACTTC. Translation: CSARVYARTSDIQYF.

The chain employs TRBV11-2 and TRBJ2-4; D is undetermined. The ends were cut back, 5 bases at V and 7 bases at J, with 12 bases in the middle. This CDR3 spans 13 amino acids. The V gene's germline CDR1 is SGHAT and CDR2 FQNNGV. The CDR3 DNA follows: TGTGCCAGCAGCCTCCCTACGTGGAACATTCAGTACTTC. The encoded protein is CASSLPTWNIQYF.

In this sample, this clonotype turned up a few times. The chain carries TRBV7-2 and TRBJ2-3; D unresolved. Trimming took off 4 bases at V and 5 bases at J, with 7 bases between the two ends. The CDR3 is 12 amino acids. Germline CDR1 SGHTA, CDR2 FQGNSA. CDR3 sequence: CASSSPGDTQYF. DNA of the CDR3: TGTGCCAGCAGCTCTCCCGGAGATACGCAGTATTTT.

The J gene is TRBJ2-5, the V gene TRBV12-3 or TRBV12-4, with D unresolved. The V gene lost 8 bases and the J gene lost 1 base, with 11 bases spanning the gap. CDR3 length equals 13 residues. This CDR3 reads CASASSSQETQYF. As DNA, the CDR3 is TGTGCCAGCGCCTCCTCCAGCCAAGAGACCCAGTACTTC.

This clonotype was observed at least ten times. In DNA, the CDR3 is TGTGCCAGCAGCCCACAGGGGCCGGACTACGAGCAGTACTTC. Protein product: CASSPQGPDYEQYF. The V call is TRBV7-2, the J call TRBJ2-7; the match to TRBD1 covers 7 bases. In germline, CDR1 is SGHTA, CDR2 FQGNSA. This CDR3 spans 14 amino acids. V was pared by 5 bases and J by 3 bases, with 7 bases of the junction left unmatched.